This T cell receptor (beta chain) was found in a study of shared clonotypes between healthy human individuals. Template for every sorted-subset replicate PCR totaled around 210 ng DNA, approximately 30,000 T cell genomes. Repertoires were generated with immunoSEQ multiplex PCR, while TCRdb's copy carries only in-frame clones and drops some. This table has about 2.4 million clones, around 90% appearing once. Germline CDR1 is SGDLS and CDR2 is YYNGEE. CDR3 length equals 16 residues. V lost 4 bases to trimming and J lost 2 bases, with 18 bases between them. The sequencing sample was made of naive CD4+ T cells sorted from blood. Subset: CD45RA+ positively selected. The chain employs TRBV9 and TRBJ2-5; D might be TRBD1 (6 bases). This receptor was identified in a man aged 18 to 29 in good health. Here the CDR3 reads CASSTFGQKDQETQYF. The CDR3 DNA is TGTGCCAGCAGCACCTTCGGACAGAAGGATCAAGAGACCCAGTACTTC.